The clone carrying this T cell receptor beta chain was seen a few times. Its antigen remains unknown. The record originates from a study of CD8+ T cells in alopecia areata. Study observations and caveats: In scalp, tofacitinib significantly decreased clonality and expanded CD8+ clones among the top 100. In lesional scalp, particularly from alopecia totalis/universalis, clonality was higher than in normal scalp.

Treatment defined: oral pan-JAK inhibitor, 5-10 mg twice daily. Peripheral blood, together with lesional scalp punch biopsies, was collected from alopecia areata patients. It was cDNA, reverse transcribed from extracted RNA, that served as the sequencing template. Assay used: immunoSEQ multiplex PCR; TCRdb lists only in-frame clones, some missing. The sample has a few hundred thousand clones; under 75% are singletons. This TCR was sampled from a human donor with alopecia areata. The sequenced sample was CD4+ T cells sorted from blood, obtained at week 4, from a patient treated with tofacitinib.

DNA for the CDR3: TGCAGCGTCACCCCCGGGACAGGGGATGGCTACACCTTC. Translated, it gives CSVTPGTGDGYTF. The chain is built from TRBV29-1 and TRBJ1-2, with TRBD1 matching 10 bases. V was pared by 6 bases and J by 6 bases, with 7 bases of the junction left unmatched. This CDR3 spans 13 amino acids. The V gene's germline CDR1 is SQVTM and CDR2 ANQGSEA. Looking up the rest from reference TRBV29-1 and TRBJ1-2 gives the full variable domain: SAVISQKPSRDICQRGTSLTIQCQVDSQVTMMFWYRQQPGQSLTLIATANQGSEATYESGFVIDKFPISRPNLTFSTLTVSNMSPEDSSIYLCSVTPGTGDGYTFGSGTRLTVV.